What follows are 2 T cell receptor beta chains derived from one specimen sequenced in a study of T cell changes during pregnancy in multiple sclerosis. The repertoire was sequenced with immunoSEQ multiplex PCR; TCRdb's copy has only in-frame clones and lacks some. The sample yields roughly 77,000 clones, roughly 89% seen once. The source material was peripheral blood, sampled in the second trimester of pregnancy. These receptors all come from a female donor with multiple sclerosis, enrolled in a pregnancy study.

The V call is TRBV5-1, the J call TRBJ2-1; D might be TRBD2 (7 bases). V dropped 4 bases and J dropped 8 bases, with 19 bases sitting between them. CDR1 is SGHRS and CDR2 is YFSETQ in the germline V gene. The CDR3 extends over 15 amino acids. CDR3 bases: TGCGCCAGCAGCCCTCGTACGGGGGGCGGGGATGAGCAGTTCTTC. It codes for CASSPRTGGGDEQFF.

V gene TRBV27 combines with J gene TRBJ2-4, with D perhaps TRBD1 (6 bases). CDR1 and CDR2 from the germline V gene are MNHEY and SMNVEV (reference sequence). This CDR3 contains 16 residues. Trimming left V 5 bases short and J 0 bases short, with 14 bases between. The CDR3 loop reads CASSTRQALAKNIQYF. CDR3 DNA: TGTGCCAGCAGTACTAGACAGGCTCTAGCCAAAAACATTCAGTACTTC.